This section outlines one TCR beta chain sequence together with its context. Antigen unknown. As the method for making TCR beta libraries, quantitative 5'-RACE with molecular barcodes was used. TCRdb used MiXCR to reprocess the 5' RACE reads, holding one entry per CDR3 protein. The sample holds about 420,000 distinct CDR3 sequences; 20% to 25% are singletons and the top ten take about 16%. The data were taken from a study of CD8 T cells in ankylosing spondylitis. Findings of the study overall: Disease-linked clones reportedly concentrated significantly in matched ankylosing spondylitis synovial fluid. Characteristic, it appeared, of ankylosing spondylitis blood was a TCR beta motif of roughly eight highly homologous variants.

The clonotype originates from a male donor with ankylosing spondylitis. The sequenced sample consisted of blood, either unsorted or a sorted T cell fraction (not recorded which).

CDR3 in amino acids: CASSLSIRTSGTDTQYF. As DNA, the CDR3 is TGTGCCAGCAGTCTGTCAATCCGGACTAGCGGCACAGATACGCAGTATTTT. The V gene is TRBV12-3 or TRBV12-4, the J gene TRBJ2-3; TRBD2 agrees at 9 bases. The CDR3 contains 17 residues. The V gene end was trimmed by 5 bases and the J gene end by 1 base; junction bases not matched to a gene: 10.